This record concerns one TCR beta chain sequence. Some clones are missing from TCRdb's copy, which holds only in-frame ones; the method was immunoSEQ multiplex PCR. Of 350,000 to 450,000 clones listed, approximately 92% are singletons. The record originates from a study of control samples from healthy donors and cancer patients. Germline loops: CDR1 ENHRY, CDR2 SYGVKD. There are 15 residues in the CDR3. Trimming took 5 bases from V and 0 from J, leaving 13 bases between them. This receptor was taken from a man in his forties or fifties with head and neck cancer. The chain combines TRBV10-3 with TRBJ2-5; D is perhaps TRBD2 (7 bases). Specimen: PBMCs. DNA of the CDR3: TGTGCCATCAGTAAGGGGGGGATGTACCAAGAGACCCAGTACTTC. Protein: CAISKGGMYQETQYF.